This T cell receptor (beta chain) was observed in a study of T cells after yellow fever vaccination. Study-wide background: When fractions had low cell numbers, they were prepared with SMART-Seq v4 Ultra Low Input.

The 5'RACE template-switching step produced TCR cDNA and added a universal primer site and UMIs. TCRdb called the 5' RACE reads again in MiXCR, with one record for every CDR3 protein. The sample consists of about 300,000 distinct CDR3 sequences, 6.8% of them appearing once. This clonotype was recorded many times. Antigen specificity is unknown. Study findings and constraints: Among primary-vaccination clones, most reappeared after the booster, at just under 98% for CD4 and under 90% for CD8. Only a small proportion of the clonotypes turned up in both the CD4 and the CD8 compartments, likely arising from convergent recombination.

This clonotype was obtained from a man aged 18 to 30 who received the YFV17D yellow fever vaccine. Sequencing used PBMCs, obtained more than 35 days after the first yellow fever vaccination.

The CDR3 DNA follows: TGTGCCAGCAGCCGGGCCCTCGGGGGGGATACGCAGTATTTT. It is translated as CASSRALGGDTQYF. This chain connects TRBV7-3 to TRBJ2-3, with 7 bases lining up with TRBD2. Germline-derived CDR1 and CDR2 are SGHTA and FQGTGA. Trimming removed 5 bases from V and 6 bases from J; junction bases left unmatched: 8. The CDR3 has 14 amino acids.